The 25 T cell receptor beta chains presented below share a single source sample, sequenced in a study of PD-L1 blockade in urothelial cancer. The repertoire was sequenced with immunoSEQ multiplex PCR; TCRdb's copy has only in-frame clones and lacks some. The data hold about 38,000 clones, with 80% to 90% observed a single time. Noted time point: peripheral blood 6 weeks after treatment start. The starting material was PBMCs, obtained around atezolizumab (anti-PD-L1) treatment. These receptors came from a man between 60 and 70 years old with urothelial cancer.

The CDR3 is CASSIFSRQGSSYEQYF. The CDR3 bases are TGTGCCAGTAGTATTTTCTCTCGTCAGGGAAGCTCCTACGAGCAGTACTTC. This chain connects TRBV19 to TRBJ2-7; D is possibly TRBD1 (5 bases). There are 17 residues in the CDR3. CDR1 is LNHDA, CDR2 SQIVND, per germline (reference sequence). Trimming cost V 3 bases and J 0 bases, with 18 bases left between them.

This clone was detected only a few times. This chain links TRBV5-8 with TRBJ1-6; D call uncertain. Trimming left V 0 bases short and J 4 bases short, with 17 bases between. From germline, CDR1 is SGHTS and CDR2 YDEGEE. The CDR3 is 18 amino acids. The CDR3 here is CASSLAGRVPGYNSPLHF. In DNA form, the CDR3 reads TGTGCCAGCAGCTTGGCCGGGAGGGTTCCAGGATATAATTCACCCCTCCACTTT.

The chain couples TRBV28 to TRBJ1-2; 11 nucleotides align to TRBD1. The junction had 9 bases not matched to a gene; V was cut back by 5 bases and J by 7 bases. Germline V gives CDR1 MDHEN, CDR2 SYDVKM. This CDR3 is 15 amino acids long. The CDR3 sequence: CASSTFIGTGGGYTF. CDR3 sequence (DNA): TGTGCCAGCAGTACATTCATCGGGACAGGGGGTGGCTACACCTTC.

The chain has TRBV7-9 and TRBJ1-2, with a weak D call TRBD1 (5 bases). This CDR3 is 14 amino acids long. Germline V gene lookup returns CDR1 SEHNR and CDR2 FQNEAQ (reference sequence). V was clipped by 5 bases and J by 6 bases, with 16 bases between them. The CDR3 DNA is TGTGCCAGCAGCCTTTTGACAGAGCTCAATGGCTACACCTTC. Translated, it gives CASSLLTELNGYTF. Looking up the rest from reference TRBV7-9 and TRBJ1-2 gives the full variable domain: DTGVSQNPRHKITKRGQNVTFRCDPISEHNRLYWYRQTLGQGPEFLTYFQNEAQLEKSRLLSDRFSAERPKGSFSTLEIQRTEQGDSAMYLCASSLLTELNGYTFGSGTRLTVV.

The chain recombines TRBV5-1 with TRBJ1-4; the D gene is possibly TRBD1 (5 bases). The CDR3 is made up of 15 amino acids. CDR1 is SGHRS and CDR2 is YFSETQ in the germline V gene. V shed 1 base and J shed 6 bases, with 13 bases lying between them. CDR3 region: CASSLQRGPDEKLFF. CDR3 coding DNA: TGCGCCAGCAGCTTGCAGCGGGGCCCTGATGAAAAACTGTTTTTT. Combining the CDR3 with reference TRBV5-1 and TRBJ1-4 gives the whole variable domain KAGVTQTPRYLIKTRGQQVTLSCSPISGHRSVSWYQQTPGQGLQFLFEYFSETQRNKGNFPGRFSGRQFSNSRSEMNVSTLELGDSALYLCASSLQRGPDEKLFFGSGTQLSVL.

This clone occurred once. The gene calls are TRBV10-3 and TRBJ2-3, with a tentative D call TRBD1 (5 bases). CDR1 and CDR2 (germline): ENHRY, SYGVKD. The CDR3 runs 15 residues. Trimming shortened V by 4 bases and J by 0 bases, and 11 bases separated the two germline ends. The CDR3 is CAISGPQVSTDTQYF. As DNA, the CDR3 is TGTGCCATCAGTGGACCACAGGTTAGCACAGATACGCAGTATTTT.

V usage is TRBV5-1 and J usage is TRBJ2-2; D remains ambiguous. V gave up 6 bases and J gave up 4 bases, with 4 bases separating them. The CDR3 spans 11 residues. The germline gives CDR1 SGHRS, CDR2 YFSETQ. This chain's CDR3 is CASTLTGELFF. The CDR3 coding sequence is TGCGCCAGCACCCTCACCGGGGAGCTGTTTTTT.

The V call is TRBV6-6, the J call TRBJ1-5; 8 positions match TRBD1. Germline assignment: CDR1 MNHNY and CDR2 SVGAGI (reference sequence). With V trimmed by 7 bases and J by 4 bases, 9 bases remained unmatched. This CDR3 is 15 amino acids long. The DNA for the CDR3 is TGTGCCAGCACCAGGGACAGGATAAAGAATCAGCCCCAGCATTTT. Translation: CASTRDRIKNQPQHF.

The CDR3 here is CAWIPPGTSGSGYEQYF. The DNA of the CDR3 is TGTGCCTGGATACCTCCCGGGACTAGCGGGAGCGGATACGAGCAGTACTTC. The chain is built from TRBV30 and TRBJ2-7; 14 bases agree with TRBD2. The CDR3 loop spans 17 amino acids. The J segment lost 4 bases and the V segment lost 4 bases, leaving 12 bases of the junction unmatched. CDR1 is GTSNPN and CDR2 is SVGIG in the germline V gene (reference sequence).

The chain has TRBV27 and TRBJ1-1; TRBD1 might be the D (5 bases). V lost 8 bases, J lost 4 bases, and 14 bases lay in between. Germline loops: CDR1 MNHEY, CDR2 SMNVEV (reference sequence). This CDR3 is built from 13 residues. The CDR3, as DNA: TGTGCCAGCTGGAGGGGCGCCGGCACTGAAGCTTTCTTT. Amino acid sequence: CASWRGAGTEAFF.

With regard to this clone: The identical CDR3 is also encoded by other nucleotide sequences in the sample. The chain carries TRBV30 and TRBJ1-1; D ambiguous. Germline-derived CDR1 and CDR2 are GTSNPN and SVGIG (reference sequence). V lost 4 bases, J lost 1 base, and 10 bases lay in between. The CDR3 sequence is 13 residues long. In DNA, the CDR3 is TGTGCCTGGACCGCGGGAGGGAACACTGAAGCTTTCTTT. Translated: CAWTAGGNTEAFF.

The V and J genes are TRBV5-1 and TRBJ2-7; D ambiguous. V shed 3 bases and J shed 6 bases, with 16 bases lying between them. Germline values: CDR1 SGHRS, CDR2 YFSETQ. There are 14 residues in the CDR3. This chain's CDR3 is CASSWATNPPEQYF. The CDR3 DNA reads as TGCGCCAGCAGCTGGGCGACAAACCCCCCCGAGCAGTACTTC.

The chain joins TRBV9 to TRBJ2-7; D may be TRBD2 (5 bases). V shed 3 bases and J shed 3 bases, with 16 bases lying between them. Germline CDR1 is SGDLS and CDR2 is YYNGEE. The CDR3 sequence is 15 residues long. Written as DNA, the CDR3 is TGTGCCAGCAGCGCGATGATCGGACGGGGCTACGAGCAGTACTTC. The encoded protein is CASSAMIGRGYEQYF.

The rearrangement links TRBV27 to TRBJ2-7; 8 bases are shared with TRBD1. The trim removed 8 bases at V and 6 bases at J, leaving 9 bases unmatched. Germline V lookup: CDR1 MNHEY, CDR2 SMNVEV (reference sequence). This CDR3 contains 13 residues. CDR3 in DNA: TGTGCCAGCGGGGACAGGACTCCGGGCGAGCAGTACTTC. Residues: CASGDRTPGEQYF.

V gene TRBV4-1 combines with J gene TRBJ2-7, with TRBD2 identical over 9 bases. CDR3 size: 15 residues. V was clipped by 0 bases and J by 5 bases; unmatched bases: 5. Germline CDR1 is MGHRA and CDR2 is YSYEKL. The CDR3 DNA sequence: TGCGCCAGCAGCCAAGATCGCGGGAGGGGGGACGAGCAGTACTTC. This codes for CASSQDRGRGDEQYF.

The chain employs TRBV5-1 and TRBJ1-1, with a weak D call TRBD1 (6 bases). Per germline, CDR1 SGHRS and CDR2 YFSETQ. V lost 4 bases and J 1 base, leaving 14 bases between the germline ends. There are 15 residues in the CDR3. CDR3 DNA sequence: TGCGCCAGCAGCCCCCCAGAGACAGGGAACACTGAAGCTTTCTTT. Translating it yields CASSPPETGNTEAFF.

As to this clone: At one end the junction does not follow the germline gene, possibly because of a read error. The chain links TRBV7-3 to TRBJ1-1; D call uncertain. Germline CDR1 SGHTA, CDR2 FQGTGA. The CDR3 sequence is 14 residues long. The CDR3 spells CASSLTPMNTEAFF. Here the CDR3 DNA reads TGTGCCAGCAGCCTAACGCCTATGAACACTGAAGCTTTCTTT.

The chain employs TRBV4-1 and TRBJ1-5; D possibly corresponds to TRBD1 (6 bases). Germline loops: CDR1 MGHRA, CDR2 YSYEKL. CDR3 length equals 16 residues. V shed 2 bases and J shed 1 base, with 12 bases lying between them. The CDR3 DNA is TGCGCCAGCAGCCAAAACCCGACAGGCAGCAATCAGCCCCAGCATTTT. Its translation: CASSQNPTGSNQPQHF.

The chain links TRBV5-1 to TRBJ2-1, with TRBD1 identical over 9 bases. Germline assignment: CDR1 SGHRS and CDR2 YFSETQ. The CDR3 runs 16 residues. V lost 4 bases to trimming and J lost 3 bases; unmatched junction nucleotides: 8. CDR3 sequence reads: CASSRTGTGIYNEQFF. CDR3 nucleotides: TGCGCCAGCAGCAGAACCGGGACAGGGATCTACAATGAGCAGTTCTTC.

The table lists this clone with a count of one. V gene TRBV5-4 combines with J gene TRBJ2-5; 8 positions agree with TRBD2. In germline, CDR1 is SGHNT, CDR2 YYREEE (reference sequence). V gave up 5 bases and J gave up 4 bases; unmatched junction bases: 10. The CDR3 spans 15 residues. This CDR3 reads CASRQSGSGVETQYF. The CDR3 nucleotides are TGTGCCAGCAGACAGAGCGGGAGCGGTGTAGAGACCCAGTACTTC.

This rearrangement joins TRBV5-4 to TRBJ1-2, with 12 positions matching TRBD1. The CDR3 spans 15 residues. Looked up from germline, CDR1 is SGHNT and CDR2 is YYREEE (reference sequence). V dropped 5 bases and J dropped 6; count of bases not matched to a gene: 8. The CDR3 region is CASSTPGTGGHGYTF. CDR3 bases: TGTGCCAGCAGTACACCCGGGACAGGGGGCCATGGCTACACCTTC.

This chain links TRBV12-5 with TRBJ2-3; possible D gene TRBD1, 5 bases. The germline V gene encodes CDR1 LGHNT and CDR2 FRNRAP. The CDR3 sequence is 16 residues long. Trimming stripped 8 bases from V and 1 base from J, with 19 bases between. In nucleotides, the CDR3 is TGTGCTAGTAAGCAGGGCCTCTTAGGCGGCACAGATACGCAGTATTTT. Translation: CASKQGLLGGTDTQYF.

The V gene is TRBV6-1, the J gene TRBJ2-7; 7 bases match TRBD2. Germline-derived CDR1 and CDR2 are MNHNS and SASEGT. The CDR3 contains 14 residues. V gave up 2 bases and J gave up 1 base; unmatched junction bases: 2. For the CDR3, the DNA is TGTGCCAGCAGTGAACTTAGCGGGTCCTACGAGCAGTACTTC. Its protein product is CASSELSGSYEQYF.

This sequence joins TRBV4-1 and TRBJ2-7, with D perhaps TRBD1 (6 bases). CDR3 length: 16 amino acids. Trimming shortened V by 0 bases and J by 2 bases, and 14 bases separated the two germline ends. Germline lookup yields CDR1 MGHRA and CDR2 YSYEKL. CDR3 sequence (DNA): TGCGCCAGCAGCCAAGATCCGGACAGCCTTACCTACGAGCAGTACTTC. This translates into CASSQDPDSLTYEQYF.

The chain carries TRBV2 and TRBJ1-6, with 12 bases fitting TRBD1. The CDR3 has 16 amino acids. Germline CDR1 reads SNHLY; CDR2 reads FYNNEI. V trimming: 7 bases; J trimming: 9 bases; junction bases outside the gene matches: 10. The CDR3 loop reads CASNAQGQGAGSPLHF. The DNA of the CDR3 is TGTGCCAGCAATGCTCAGGGACAGGGGGCAGGTTCACCCCTCCACTTT.